This T cell receptor beta chain stems from a study of blood T cell repertoires in COVID-19. Overall study context: From the United States, Italy and Spain came samples of acute and convalescent COVID-19.

The germline gives CDR1 MNHNY, CDR2 SVGAGI (reference sequence). This CDR3 contains 15 residues. V was clipped by 2 bases and J by 3 bases, with 14 bases between them. Data came from immunoSEQ multiplex PCR; TCRdb stores just in-frame clones and leaves some out. This table has fewer than 500,000 clones, 86% appearing once. This TCR came from a woman younger than 45 with active or convalescent COVID-19. The sample comprised peripheral blood. V gene TRBV6-6 combines with J gene TRBJ2-7, with D possibly matching TRBD2 (5 bases). The CDR3 region is CASSYVERQRYEQYF. The DNA for the CDR3 is TGTGCCAGCAGTTACGTCGAGCGGCAACGCTACGAGCAGTACTTC.